This T cell receptor (beta chain) was obtained from a study of T cells in localized non-small cell lung cancer. Trimming took off 10 bases at V and 1 base at J, with 10 bases between the two ends. The CDR3 covers 12 residues. Germline lookup yields CDR1 MRHNA and CDR2 SNTAGT. On this clone itself: Its antigen is still unknown.

General observations from the study: There was an association of higher blood T cell density with longer overall survival. Appearance in adjacent lung was seen for a median about 60 of the top 100 tumor clones. Heterogeneity within the tumor remains possible, as just one region underwent sequencing.

This table comes from immunoSEQ multiplex PCR, and its TCRdb copy is limited to in-frame clones, with some not included. The table lists tens of thousands of clones, approximately 90% of them singletons. The specimen was peripheral blood, collected before any cancer treatment. The chain uses TRBV6-4 and TRBJ1-2; D gene unclear. The source of this sequence is a man between 35 and 75 years old with stage I squamous cell lung carcinoma. CDR3 in DNA: TGTGCCACCCAGCAGGATAACTATGGCTACACCTTC. Translating it yields CATQQDNYGYTF.